The T cell receptor (beta chain) described here comes from a study of blood T cell repertoires in COVID-19 (dated by TCRdb to about 2020). In the study overall: Samples from collaborators originated in the United States, Italy and Spain and spanned both the acute and convalescent phases of COVID-19. The material from the prospective study consisted of cDNA or gDNA derived from T cells, B-cell-depleted T cells, or PBMCs. Deeply sampled blood TCRbeta repertoires from subjects exposed to, actively infected with, or recovered from COVID-19 were included in the dataset. A freely available public database, intended as a resource for researchers studying the immune response to SARS-CoV-2, is where the repertoires were released. Samples came from the ongoing ImmuneRACE study (first 160 participants) plus 1,254 subjects from 6 global collaborators. Sample metadata almost always included a de-identified subject ID, COVID-19 status, age in years and sex. Where HLA class I and class II types were available, the types were taken from metadata supplied by the sample provider, not from assay-based typing.

Broader findings and caveats from the paper: Clinical and demographic metadata were provided uncurated, with the amount varying by source and participant.

CDR1 and CDR2, per the germline V gene, are MRHNA and SNTAGT. The V end gives up 0 bases and the J end 6 bases, leaving 3 bases in the junction not matched to a gene. The CDR3 measures 16 amino acids from cysteine to phenylalanine. CDR3 DNA only is kept here, 48 bases in frame from base 1. Enrolling through a virtual design, the prospective study's participants ranged in age from roughly 18 to 95 years and lived across roughly 23 United States geographic areas. In the prospective study, participants were assigned to cohorts based on the clinical history participants reported in a screening survey and a study questionnaire. In the prospective study, whole blood, serum and a nasopharyngeal or oropharyngeal swab were collected from each participant by mobile phlebotomists. Prospective study participants could optionally give additional blood draws and questionnaires over an approximately 2-month period. Prospective study blood samples were shipped either frozen or at room temperature before DNA extraction.

As to this clone: Its antigen target is currently unknown. No much larger clonotype is one base removed from it; base qualities were not supplied.

The immunoSEQ Assay, a bias-controlled multiplex PCR, was used to amplify TCRbeta CDR3 regions from genomic DNA. Turning to the authors' computational methods: The number of nucleated cells in each sample was estimated by amplification of reference gene primers within the assay. To quantify the absolute abundance of each unique TCRbeta CDR3 rearrangement, sequence reads were collapsed and filtered. For each sample, productive Simpson clonality was calculated as the square root of Simpson's diversity index over productive rearrangements. In its TCRdb copy, this immuneACCESS table keeps in-frame sequences only and misses some clones. Where compared with another copy, unresolved V genes explain less than half of these, and the others have no known cause. That table is the source of V, J and clone size, and D and trimming were worked out from the DNA. The sample table records 250,000 to 350,000 clones; almost 90% of these occur just once. Roughly 4.3% of the sample is held by the ten biggest clonotypes.

Sequencing was performed on PBMCs or T cells enriched from blood (not recorded which). The clonotype was recovered from a woman in her late teens or twenties with acute COVID-19. This chain joins TRBV6-4 to TRBJ2-1; a stretch of 12 junction bases matches TRBD1. The CDR3 sequence is CASSDSGQGAANEQFF. The DNA sequence reads TGTGCCAGCAGTGACTCGGGACAGGGGGCTGCCAATGAGCAGTTCTTC.